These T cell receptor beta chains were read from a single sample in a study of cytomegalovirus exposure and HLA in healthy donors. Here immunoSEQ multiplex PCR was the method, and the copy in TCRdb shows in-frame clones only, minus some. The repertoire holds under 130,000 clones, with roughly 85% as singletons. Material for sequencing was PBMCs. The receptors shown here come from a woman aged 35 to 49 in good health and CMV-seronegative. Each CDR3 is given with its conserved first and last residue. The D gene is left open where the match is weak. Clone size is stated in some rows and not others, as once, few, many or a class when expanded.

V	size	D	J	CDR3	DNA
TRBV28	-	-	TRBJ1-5	CASSPYYYDRNSNQPQHF	TGTGCCAGCAGCCCGTACTACTACGACAGGAATAGCAATCAGCCCCAGCATTTT
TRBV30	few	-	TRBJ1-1	CAWSFGSSYTEAFF	TGTGCCTGGAGTTTTGGCTCAAGTTACACTGAAGCTTTCTTT
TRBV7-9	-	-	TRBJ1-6	CASSQGDNSPLHF	TGTGCCAGCAGCCAGGGTGATAATTCACCCCTCCACTTT
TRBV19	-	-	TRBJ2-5	CASSIGGLGTHKETQYF	TGTGCCAGTAGTATAGGGGGGCTAGGGACCCACAAAGAGACCCAGTACTTC
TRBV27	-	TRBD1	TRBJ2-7	CASSWGQGANEQYF	TGTGCCAGCAGTTGGGGACAGGGGGCGAACGAGCAGTACTTC
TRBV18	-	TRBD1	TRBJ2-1	CASSPGQGDNEQFF	TGTGCCAGCTCACCAGGACAGGGTGACAATGAGCAGTTCTTC
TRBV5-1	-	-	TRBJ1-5	CASGSFDMGSNQPQHF	TGCGCCAGCGGAAGTTTCGACATGGGTTCCAATCAGCCCCAGCATTTT
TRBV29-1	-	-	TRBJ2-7	CSVEDYRVPGQYF	TGCAGCGTTGAAGATTACAGGGTCCCAGGGCAGTACTTC
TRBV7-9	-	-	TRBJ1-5	CSSSLGLGSGQPQHF	TGTTCCAGCAGCTTAGGACTTGGTTCGGGTCAGCCCCAGCATTTT
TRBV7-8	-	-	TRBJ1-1	CASSLAGGLEAFF	TGTGCCAGCAGCTTAGCCGGCGGTTTGGAAGCTTTCTTT
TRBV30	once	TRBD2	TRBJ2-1	CAILTTSGSNEQFF	TGTGCCATACTAACGACTAGCGGGAGCAATGAGCAGTTCTTC
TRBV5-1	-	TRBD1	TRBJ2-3	CASSLRGLADTQYF	TGCGCCAGCAGCTTGAGGGGGCTGGCAGATACGCAGTATTTT
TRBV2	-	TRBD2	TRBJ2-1	CASGGGAAGNEQFF	TGTGCCAGCGGGGGGGGAGCGGCGGGCAATGAGCAGTTCTTC
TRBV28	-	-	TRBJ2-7	CASGGTATYEQYF	TGTGCCAGCGGGGGGACAGCAACCTACGAGCAGTACTTC
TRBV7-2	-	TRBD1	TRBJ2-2	CASSVRDRSNTGELFF	TGTGCCAGCAGCGTCCGGGACAGGTCGAACACCGGGGAGCTGTTTTTT
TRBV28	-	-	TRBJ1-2	CASGLTRLGANGYTF	TGTGCCAGCGGTTTAACGCGTCTGGGGGCCAATGGCTACACCTTC
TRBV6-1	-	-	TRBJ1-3	CATTWGSSGNTIYF	TGTGCCACCACTTGGGGCTCCTCTGGAAACACCATATATTTT
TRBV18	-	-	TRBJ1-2	CASSPPHREIYGYTF	TGTGCCAGCTCACCACCCCACAGGGAAATCTATGGCTACACCTTC
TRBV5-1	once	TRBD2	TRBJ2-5	CASSRSGRSEETQYF	TGCGCCAGCAGCCGCAGCGGGAGATCGGAAGAGACCCAGTACTTC
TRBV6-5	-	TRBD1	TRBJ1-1	CASSYGDRDTEAFF	TGTGCCAGCAGTTACGGGGACAGGGACACTGAAGCTTTCTTT
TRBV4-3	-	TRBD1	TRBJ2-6	CASSQEWGQGNSGANVLTF	TGCGCCAGCAGCCAAGAATGGGGACAGGGTAACTCTGGGGCCAACGTCCTGACTTTC
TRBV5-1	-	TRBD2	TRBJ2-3	CASSLAGLAGTDTQYF	TGCGCCAGCAGCTTGGCGGGACTAGCGGGCACAGATACGCAGTATTTT
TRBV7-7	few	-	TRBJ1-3	CASSAGRAGNVVYF	TGTGCCAGCAGCGCCGGGAGGGCCGGAAACGTCGTGTATTTT
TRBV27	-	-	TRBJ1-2	CASSLRGGSRVYGYTF	TGTGCCAGCAGTCTCCGGGGAGGTTCTAGGGTATATGGCTACACCTTC
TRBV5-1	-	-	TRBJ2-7	CASSAGYGGYEQYF	TGCGCCAGCAGCGCTGGCTACGGGGGCTACGAGCAGTACTTC
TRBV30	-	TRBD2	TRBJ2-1	CAWSGLRASGRGGSYNEQFF	TGTGCCTGGAGTGGATTAAGGGCTAGCGGGAGGGGGGGCTCCTACAATGAGCAGTTCTTC
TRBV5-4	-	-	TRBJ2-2	CASNLDGRTNTGELFF	TGTGCCAGCAACTTGGATGGCAGGACGAACACCGGGGAGCTGTTTTTT
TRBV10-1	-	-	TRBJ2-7	CASSESPGKEQYF	TGCGCCAGCAGTGAGTCGCCAGGGAAAGAGCAGTACTTC
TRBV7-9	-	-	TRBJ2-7	CASSRTAGSSYEQYF	TGTGCCAGCTCTAGGACGGCGGGGAGCTCCTACGAGCAGTACTTC
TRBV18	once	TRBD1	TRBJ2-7	CASSPLSAGGNYEQYF	TGTGCCAGCTCACCACTTTCGGCAGGGGGCAACTACGAGCAGTACTTC
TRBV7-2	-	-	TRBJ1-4	CASSQGEEDEKLFF	TGTGCCAGCAGCCAAGGGGAAGAGGATGAAAAACTGTTTTTT
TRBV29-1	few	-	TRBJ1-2	CSVGWAGYPGYTF	TGCAGCGTTGGGTGGGCAGGGTATCCTGGCTACACCTTC
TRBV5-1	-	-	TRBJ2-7	CASSSSIANEQYF	TGCGCCAGCAGCTCTAGCATAGCCAACGAGCAGTACTTC
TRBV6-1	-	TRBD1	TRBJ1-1	CASSVLRGANTEAFF	TGTGCCAGCAGTGTTCTCAGGGGGGCGAACACTGAAGCTTTCTTT
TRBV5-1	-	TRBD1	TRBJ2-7	CASSSTRTGLSEQYF	TGCGCCAGCAGCTCCACCAGGACAGGTCTGAGCGAGCAGTACTTC
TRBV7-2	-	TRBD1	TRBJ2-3	CASIPDRVADTQYF	TGTGCCAGCATTCCCGACAGGGTCGCAGATACGCAGTATTTT